The entry below gives a single TCR beta chain sequence along with its context. The length of the CDR3 is 16 residues. Germline trimming cut 3 bases from V and 5 bases from J; bases unmatched to any gene: 11. The germline V gene has CDR1 SGDLS and CDR2 YYNGEE. This sample is drawn from a study of blood T cell repertoires in COVID-19. About the study: Donors in the United States, Italy and Spain gave samples during acute or convalescent COVID-19. Nucleic acid was either cDNA or gDNA, and it came from T cells, B-cell-depleted T cells, or PBMCs.

Under the authors' procedure: Amplification of reference gene primers provided the estimated nucleated cell counts. Data came from immunoSEQ multiplex PCR; TCRdb stores just in-frame clones and leaves some out. V and J calls and clone size are copied from that table; D and trimming were computed from the DNA. The sample holds about 110,000 clones, roughly 71% seen once. Sequenced input: peripheral blood. This sequence joins TRBV9 and TRBJ2-3; 8 bases agree with TRBD2. The origin of this receptor is a man aged 80 or over with acute or convalescent COVID-19. The CDR3 is CASSASGGGWEDTQYF. The DNA for the CDR3 is TGTGCCAGCAGCGCGAGCGGGGGAGGGTGGGAAGATACGCAGTATTTT.